This T cell receptor (beta chain) was captured in a study of blood T cell repertoires in COVID-19 (TCRdb year 2020). The study in broad terms: The collaborator samples originated in the United States, Italy and Spain and spanned the acute and convalescent phases of COVID-19. The prospective study material was composed of cDNA or gDNA derived from T cells, B-cell-depleted T cells, or PBMCs. The dataset comprised deeply sampled blood TCRbeta repertoires from subjects exposed to, actively infected with, or recovered from COVID-19. The repertoires were released in a freely available public database intended as a resource for research on the immune response to SARS-CoV-2. The samples were drawn from two sources: the first 160 participants of the ongoing ImmuneRACE study, and 1,254 subjects contributed by 6 global collaborators. The sample metadata nearly always contained a de-identified subject ID, COVID-19 status, age in years and sex. Where available, HLA class I and class II types were obtained from metadata supplied by the sample provider rather than from assay-based typing.

Participants in the prospective study were enrolled through a virtual design, were aged roughly 18 to 95 years, and lived in under 25 United States geographic areas. In the prospective study, cohorts were assigned on the basis of participant-reported clinical history obtained from a screening survey and a study questionnaire. For ImmuneRACE Cohort 3, a participant was defined as recovered based on two consecutive negative NP/OP PCR tests, clearance by a healthcare professional, or resolution of symptoms. Each participant in the prospective study had whole blood, serum and a nasopharyngeal or oropharyngeal swab collected by mobile phlebotomists. Prospective study participants could optionally give additional blood draws and questionnaires over an approximately two-month period. Prospective study blood samples were shipped either frozen or at room temperature before DNA extraction. General conclusions and limits of the study: The quantity of clinical and demographic metadata differed by source and by participant and was supplied without curation.

On this clone itself: This clone's antigen is unknown. No much larger clonotype is one base removed from it; base qualities were not supplied.

TCRbeta CDR3 regions were amplified from genomic DNA using the immunoSEQ Assay, a bias-controlled multiplex PCR. The authors processed their data as follows. Nucleated cell counts per sample were estimated from amplification of reference gene primers within the assay. To quantify the absolute abundance of each unique TCRbeta CDR3 rearrangement, sequence reads were collapsed and filtered. Productive Simpson clonality was computed per sample as the square root of Simpson's diversity index over productive rearrangements. TCRdb took this table from immuneACCESS and kept in-frame rearrangements with V and J called. Such tables lack part of the clones; where checked against another copy, unresolved V genes explain under half of the gap, and the rest is unexplained. V and J calls and clone size are given by that table; D and trimming were obtained from the DNA. This sample gives roughly 450,000 clones in total; about 90% of them show up just once. In total, the top ten clones hold 0.6% of the sample.

From V the trimming removes 6 bases and from J it removes 5 bases, while the gene matches leave 9 bases of the junction unaccounted for. Measured from the cysteine to the phenylalanine, the CDR3 is 15 residues long. CDR3 DNA only is kept here, 45 bases in frame from base 1. Based on the germline V gene, the CDR1 and CDR2 sequences are MDHEN and SYDVKM. The sequence was obtained from a man aged 18 to 30 who had recovered from COVID-19. The chain is made from TRBV28 and TRBJ2-3, with 9 bases matching TRBD1. The sequenced sample was PBMCs or T cells enriched from blood (not recorded which). The CDR3 sequence is CASSPPDRGRDTQYF. The nucleotide sequence is given as TGTGCCAGCAGCCCCCCGGACAGGGGTCGAGATACGCAGTATTTT.